This T cell receptor (beta chain) was captured by sequencing in a study of T cell changes during pregnancy in multiple sclerosis (dated by TCRdb to about 2019). For the wider study: Changes in the T cell repertoire over the course of pregnancy were examined in this study in women with multiple sclerosis.

Libraries were constructed by the immunoSEQ multiplex PCR assay. TCRdb took over this immuneACCESS table, retaining in-frame rearrangements with V and J assigned. Such tables are incomplete; in checked studies, under half of the missing clones stem from an unresolved V gene, and the remainder is unexplained. The sample contains about 92,000 clones, 90% to 95% of them found a single time. 2.2% of the sample rests with the top ten. CDR1 and CDR2 are read off the germline V gene as SGHDT and YYEEEE. From cysteine to phenylalanine, the CDR3 is 16 amino acids long. Of the read, only the CDR3 DNA is kept; its 48 bases are in frame from base 1. Trimming takes 1 base off V and 2 bases off J; junction bases not matched to a gene: 7. Details on this clone: Its antigen specificity is not known. No much larger clone is present one base from it, and per-base qualities are unavailable.

Recombination joined TRBV5-6 with TRBJ2-3; a stretch of 7 junction bases matches TRBD1. The receptor was derived from a female donor with multiple sclerosis, enrolled in a pregnancy study. The material was peripheral blood, obtained in the third trimester of pregnancy. The base sequence is TGTGCCAGCAGCTTGATCGACAGGGTCTTCACAGATACGCAGTATTTT. Its translation reads: CASSLIDRVFTDTQYF.